This TCR beta chain comes out of a study of T cells after yellow fever vaccination. Study-wide points: Contamination of FACS-sorted repertoires by abundant clonotypes from the bulk population could occur. It was the secondary response that reached its peak faster, day 5 versus 15, but it was weaker.

The V and J ends lost 7 bases and 0 bases respectively, with 10 bases between them. The germline V gene encodes CDR1 GTSNPN and CDR2 SVGIG (reference sequence). There are 13 residues in the CDR3. Conversion of TCR transcripts into cDNA relied on 5'RACE template switching, which added a universal primer site and UMIs. TCRdb called the 5' RACE reads again in MiXCR, with one record for every CDR3 protein. The table has about 400,000 distinct CDR3 sequences, more than 5.5% seen once. This clonotype was recorded many times. The antigen is not known. The input for sequencing was PBMCs, taken 5 days after the yellow fever booster vaccination. The clonotype originates from a man aged 25 to 40 who received the YFV17D yellow fever vaccine. The rearrangement links TRBV30 to TRBJ2-4, with unresolved D. CDR3 region: CASPPLAKNIQYF. In DNA form, the CDR3 reads TGTGCCTCCCCGCCTCTAGCCAAAAACATTCAGTACTTC. The whole variable domain, filled in from reference TRBV30 and TRBJ2-4, reads SQTIHQWPATLVQPVGSPLSLECTVEGTSNPNLYWYRQAAGRGLQLLFYSVGIGQISSEVPQNLSASRPQDRQFILSSKKLLLSDSGFYLCASPPLAKNIQYFGAGTRLSVL.